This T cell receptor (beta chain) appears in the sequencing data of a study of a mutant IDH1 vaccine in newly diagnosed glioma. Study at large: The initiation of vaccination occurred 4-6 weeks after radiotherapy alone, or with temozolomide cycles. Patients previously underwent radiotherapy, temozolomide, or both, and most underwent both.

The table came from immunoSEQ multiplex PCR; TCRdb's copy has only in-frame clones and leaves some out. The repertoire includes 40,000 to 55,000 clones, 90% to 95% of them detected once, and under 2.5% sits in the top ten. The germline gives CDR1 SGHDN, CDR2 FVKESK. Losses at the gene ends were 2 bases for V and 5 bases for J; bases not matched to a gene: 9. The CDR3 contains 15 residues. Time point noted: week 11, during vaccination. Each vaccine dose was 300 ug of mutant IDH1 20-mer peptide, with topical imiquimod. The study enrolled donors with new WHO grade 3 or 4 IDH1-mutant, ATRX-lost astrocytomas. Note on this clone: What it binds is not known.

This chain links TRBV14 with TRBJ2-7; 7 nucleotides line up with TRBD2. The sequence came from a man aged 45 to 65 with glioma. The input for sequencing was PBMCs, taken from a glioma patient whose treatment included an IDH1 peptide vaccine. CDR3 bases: TGTGCCAGCAGCCAACGAGCGGGGAGGGCCCACGAGCAGTACTTC. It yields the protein CASSQRAGRAHEQYF.